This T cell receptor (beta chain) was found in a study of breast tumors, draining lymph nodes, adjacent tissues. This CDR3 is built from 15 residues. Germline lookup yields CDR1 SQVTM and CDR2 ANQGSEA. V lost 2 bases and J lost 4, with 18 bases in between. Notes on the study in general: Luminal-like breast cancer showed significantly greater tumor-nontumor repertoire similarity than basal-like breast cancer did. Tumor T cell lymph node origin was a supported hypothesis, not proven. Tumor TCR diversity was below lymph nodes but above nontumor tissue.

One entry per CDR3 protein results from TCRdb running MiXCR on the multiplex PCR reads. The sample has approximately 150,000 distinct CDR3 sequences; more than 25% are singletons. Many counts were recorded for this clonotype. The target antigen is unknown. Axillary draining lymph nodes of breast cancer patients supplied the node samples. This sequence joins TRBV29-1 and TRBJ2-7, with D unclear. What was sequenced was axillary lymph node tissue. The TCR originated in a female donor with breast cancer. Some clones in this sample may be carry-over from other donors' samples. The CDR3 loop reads CSVEQAADRAYEQYF. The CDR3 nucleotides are TGCAGCGTTGAACAAGCAGCCGATAGGGCGTACGAGCAGTACTTC.